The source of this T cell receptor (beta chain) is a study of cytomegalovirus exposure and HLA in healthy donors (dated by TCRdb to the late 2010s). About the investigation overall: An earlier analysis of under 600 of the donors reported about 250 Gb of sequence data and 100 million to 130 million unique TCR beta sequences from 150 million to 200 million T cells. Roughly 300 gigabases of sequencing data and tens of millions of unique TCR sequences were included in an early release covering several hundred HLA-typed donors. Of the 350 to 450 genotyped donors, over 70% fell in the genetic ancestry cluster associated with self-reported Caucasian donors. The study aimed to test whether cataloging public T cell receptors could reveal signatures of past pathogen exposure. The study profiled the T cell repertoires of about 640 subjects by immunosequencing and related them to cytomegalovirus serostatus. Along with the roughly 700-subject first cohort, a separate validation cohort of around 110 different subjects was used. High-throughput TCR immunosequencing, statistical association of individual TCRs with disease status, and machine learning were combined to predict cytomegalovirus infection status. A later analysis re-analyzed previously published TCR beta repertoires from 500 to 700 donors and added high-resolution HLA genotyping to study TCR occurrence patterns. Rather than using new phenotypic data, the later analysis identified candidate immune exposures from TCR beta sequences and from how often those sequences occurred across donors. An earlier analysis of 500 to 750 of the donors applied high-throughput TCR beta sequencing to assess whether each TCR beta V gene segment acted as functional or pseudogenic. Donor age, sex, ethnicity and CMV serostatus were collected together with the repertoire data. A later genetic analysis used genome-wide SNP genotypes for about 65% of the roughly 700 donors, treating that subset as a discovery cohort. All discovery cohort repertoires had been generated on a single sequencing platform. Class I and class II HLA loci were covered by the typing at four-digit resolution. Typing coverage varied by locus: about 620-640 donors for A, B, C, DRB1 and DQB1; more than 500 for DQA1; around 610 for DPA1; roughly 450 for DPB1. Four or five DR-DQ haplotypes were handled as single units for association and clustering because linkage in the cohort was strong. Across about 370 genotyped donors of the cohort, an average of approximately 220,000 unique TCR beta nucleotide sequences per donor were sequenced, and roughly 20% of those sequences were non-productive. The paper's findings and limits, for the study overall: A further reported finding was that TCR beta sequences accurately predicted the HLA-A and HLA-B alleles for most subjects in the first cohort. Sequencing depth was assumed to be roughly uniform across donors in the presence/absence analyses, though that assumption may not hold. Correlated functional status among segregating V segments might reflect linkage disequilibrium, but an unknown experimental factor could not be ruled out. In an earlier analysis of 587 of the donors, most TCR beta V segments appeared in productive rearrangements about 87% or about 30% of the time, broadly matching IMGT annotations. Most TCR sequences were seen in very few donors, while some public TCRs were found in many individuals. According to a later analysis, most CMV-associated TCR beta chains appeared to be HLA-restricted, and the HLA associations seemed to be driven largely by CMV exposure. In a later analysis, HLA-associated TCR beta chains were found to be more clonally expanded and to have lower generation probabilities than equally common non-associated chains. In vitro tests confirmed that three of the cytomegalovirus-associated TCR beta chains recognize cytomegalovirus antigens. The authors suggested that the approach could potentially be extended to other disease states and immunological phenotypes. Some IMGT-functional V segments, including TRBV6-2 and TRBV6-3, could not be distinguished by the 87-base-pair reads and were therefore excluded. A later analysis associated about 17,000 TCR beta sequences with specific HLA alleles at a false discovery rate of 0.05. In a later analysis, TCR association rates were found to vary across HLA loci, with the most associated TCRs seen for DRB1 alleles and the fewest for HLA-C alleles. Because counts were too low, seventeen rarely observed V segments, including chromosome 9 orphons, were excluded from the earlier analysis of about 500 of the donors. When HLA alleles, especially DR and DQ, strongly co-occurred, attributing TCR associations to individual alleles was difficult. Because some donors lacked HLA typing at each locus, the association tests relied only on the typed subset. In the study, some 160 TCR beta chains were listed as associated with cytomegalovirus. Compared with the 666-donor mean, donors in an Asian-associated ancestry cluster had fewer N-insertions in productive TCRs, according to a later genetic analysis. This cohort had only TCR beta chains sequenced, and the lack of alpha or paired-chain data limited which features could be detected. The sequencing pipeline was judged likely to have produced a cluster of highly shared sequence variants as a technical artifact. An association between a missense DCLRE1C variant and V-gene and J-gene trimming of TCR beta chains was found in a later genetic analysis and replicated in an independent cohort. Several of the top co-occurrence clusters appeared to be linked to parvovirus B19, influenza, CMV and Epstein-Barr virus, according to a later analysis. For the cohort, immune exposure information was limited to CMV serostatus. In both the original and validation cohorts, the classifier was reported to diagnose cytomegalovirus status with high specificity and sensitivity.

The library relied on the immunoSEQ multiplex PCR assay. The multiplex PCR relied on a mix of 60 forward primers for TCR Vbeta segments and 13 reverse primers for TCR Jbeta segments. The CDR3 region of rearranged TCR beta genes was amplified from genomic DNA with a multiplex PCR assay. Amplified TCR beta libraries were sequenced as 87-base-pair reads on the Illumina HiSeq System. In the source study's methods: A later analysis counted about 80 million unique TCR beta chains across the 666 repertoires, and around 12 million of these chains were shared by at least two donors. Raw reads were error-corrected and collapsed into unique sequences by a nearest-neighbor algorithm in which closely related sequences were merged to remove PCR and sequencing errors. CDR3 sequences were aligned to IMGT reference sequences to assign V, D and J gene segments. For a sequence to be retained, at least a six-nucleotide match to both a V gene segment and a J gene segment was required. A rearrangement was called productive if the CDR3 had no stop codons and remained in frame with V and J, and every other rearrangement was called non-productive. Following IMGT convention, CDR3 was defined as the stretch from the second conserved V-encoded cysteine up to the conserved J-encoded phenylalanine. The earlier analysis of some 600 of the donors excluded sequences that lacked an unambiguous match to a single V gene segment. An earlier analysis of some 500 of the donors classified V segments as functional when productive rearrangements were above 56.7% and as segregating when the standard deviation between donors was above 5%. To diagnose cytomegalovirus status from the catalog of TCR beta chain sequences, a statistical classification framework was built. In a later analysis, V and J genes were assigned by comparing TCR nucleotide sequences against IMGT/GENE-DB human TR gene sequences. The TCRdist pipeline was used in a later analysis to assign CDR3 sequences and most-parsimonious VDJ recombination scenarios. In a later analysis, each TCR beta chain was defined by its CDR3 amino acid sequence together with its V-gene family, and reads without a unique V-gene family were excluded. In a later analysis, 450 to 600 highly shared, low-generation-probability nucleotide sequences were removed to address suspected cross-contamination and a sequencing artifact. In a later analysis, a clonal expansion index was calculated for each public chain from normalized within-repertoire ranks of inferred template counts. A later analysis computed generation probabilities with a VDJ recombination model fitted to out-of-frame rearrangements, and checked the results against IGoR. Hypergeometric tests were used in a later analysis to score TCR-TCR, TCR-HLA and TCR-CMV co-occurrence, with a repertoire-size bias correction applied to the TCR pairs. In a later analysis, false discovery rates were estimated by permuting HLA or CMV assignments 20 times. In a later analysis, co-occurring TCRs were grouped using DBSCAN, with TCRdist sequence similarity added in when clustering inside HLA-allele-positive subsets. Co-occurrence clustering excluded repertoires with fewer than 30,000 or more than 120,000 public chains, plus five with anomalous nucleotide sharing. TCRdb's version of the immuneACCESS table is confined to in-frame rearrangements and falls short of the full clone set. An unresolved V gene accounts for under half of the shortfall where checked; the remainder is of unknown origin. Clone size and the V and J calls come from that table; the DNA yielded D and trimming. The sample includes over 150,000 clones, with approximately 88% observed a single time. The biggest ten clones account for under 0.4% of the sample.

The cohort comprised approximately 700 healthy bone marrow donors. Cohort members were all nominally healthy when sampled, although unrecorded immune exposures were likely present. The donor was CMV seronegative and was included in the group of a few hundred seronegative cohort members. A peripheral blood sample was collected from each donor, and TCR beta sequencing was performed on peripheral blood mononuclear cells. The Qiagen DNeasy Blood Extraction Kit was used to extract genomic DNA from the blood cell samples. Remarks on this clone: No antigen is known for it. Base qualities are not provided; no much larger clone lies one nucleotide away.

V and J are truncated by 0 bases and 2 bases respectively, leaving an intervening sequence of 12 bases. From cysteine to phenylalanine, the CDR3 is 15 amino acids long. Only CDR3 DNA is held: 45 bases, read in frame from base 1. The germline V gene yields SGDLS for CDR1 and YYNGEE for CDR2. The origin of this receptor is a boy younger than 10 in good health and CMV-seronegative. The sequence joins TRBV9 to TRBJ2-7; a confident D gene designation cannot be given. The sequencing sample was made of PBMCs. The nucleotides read TGTGCCAGCAGCGTAGATGCGGCTTTCGCCTACGAGCAGTACTTC. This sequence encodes CASSVDAAFAYEQYF. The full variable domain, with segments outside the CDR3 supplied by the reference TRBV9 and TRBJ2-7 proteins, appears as DSGVTQTPKHLITATGQRVTLRCSPRSGDLSVYWYQQSLDQGLQFLIQYYNGEERAKGNILERFSAQQFPDLHSELNLSSLELGDSALYFCASSVDAAFAYEQYFGPGTRLTVT.